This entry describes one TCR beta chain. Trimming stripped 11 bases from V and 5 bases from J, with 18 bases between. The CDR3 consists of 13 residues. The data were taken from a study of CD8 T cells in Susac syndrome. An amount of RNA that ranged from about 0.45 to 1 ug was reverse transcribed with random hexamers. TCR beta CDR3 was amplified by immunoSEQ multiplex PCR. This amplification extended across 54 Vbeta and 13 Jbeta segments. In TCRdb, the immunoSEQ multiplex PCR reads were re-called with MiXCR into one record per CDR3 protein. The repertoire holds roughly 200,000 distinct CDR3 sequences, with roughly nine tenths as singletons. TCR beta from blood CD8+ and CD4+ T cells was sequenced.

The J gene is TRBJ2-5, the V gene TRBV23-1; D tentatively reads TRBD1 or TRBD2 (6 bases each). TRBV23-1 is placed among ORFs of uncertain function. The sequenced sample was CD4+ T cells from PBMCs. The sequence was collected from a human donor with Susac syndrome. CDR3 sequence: CAPKWGARETQYF. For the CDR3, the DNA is TGCGCCCCTAAGTGGGGGGCGCGGGAGACCCAGTACTTC.